The 15 T cell receptor beta chains listed next were all sequenced from one sample in a study of T cell repertoires in cytomegalovirus infection. TCRdb used MiXCR to reprocess the reads, holding one entry per CDR3 protein. Among approximately 350,000 distinct CDR3 sequences listed, about 35% were seen once. Their antigen targets remain unknown. The sequenced sample was cultured PBMCs, obtained from culture after CMV antigen stimulation. These receptors were collected from a human donor in good health (CMV status not recorded). Some clones in this sample may be carry-over from other donors' samples.

This CDR3 is CASSLTSGRSGANVLTF. CDR3 nucleotide sequence: TGTGCCAGCAGCTTGACTAGCGGGAGGTCTGGGGCCAACGTCCTGACTTTC. The rearrangement joins TRBV7-2 to TRBJ2-6; 13 bases match TRBD2. This CDR3 comprises 17 residues. The junction had 0 bases not matched to a gene; V was cut back by 3 bases and J by 1 base. CDR1 is SGHTA and CDR2 is FQGNSA in the germline V gene.

This clonotype was picked up a small number of times. The V gene is TRBV6-2 or TRBV6-3, the J gene TRBJ2-7; 7 bases line up with TRBD1. Germline V gene sequence: CDR1 MNHEY, CDR2 SVGEGT. The CDR3 runs 17 residues. Trimming cost V 5 bases and J 1 base; bases outside gene matches: 14. The CDR3 nucleotides are TGTGCCAGCAGTCAATCGCTTACAGGGGAATATTCCTACGAGCAGTACGTC. Translating gives CASSQSLTGEYSYEQYV.

The chain employs TRBV6-6 and TRBJ1-5, with TRBD1 matching 11 bases. Germline CDR1 reads MNHNY; CDR2 reads SVGAGI (reference sequence). The ends lost 1 base at V and 2 bases at J; junction bases unmatched: 4. The CDR3 contains 17 residues. The CDR3 loop is CASSYWTGGEGNQPQHF. For the CDR3, the DNA is TGTGCCAGCAGTTACTGGACAGGGGGCGAGGGCAATCAGCCCCAGCATTTT.

This clonotype has just one count. The chain couples TRBV12-3 or TRBV12-4 to TRBJ2-5; 10 bases fit TRBD1. After removal of 4 bases from V and 5 bases from J, the junction contained 7 bases not matched to a gene. The CDR3 covers 15 residues. The CDR3 is CASSSGTGVGETQYF. The CDR3 DNA sequence: TGTGCCAGCAGTTCGGGGACAGGGGTAGGGGAGACCCAGTACTTC.

This clonotype was observed a handful of times. This chain connects TRBV12-3 or TRBV12-4 to TRBJ1-5; no clear D gene. Trimming stripped 0 bases from V and 5 bases from J, with 5 bases between. CDR3 size: 13 residues. CDR3 protein: CASSLAEYQPQHF. CDR3 nucleotide sequence: TGTGCCAGCAGTTTAGCGGAGTATCAGCCCCAGCATTTT.

This clonotype was counted at least ten times. The rearrangement joins TRBV7-8 to TRBJ1-3, with 8 bases lining up with TRBD1. CDR3 length: 14 amino acids. V was pared by 2 bases and J by 8 bases, with 5 bases of the junction left unmatched. In germline, CDR1 is SGHVS, CDR2 FQNEAQ. The CDR3 region has the DNA TGTGCCAGCAGCTTATCCGGACAGGGAGACACCATATATTTT. Translated: CASSLSGQGDTIYF.

The sample holds a few counts of this clonotype. The CDR3 loop reads CASSSTPGQETQYF. The CDR3 bases are TGCGCCAGCAGCTCCACCCCCGGCCAAGAGACCCAGTACTTC. This chain links TRBV4-1 with TRBJ2-5; D unclear. The germline gives CDR1 MGHRA, CDR2 YSYEKL. V was trimmed by 5 bases and J by 1 base, leaving 11 bases between them. This CDR3 comprises 14 residues.

This clonotype was seen more than once but under ten times. The chain is built from TRBV5-4 and TRBJ1-1, with a possible D match to TRBD1 (6 bases). Per the germline V gene, CDR1 is SGHNT and CDR2 is YYREEE (reference sequence). Trimming pared 6 bases from V and 4 bases from J, leaving 13 bases between. This CDR3 is 13 amino acids long. The CDR3 here is CASKYRDATEAFF. The CDR3 nucleotides read TGTGCCAGCAAATACAGGGATGCCACTGAAGCTTTCTTT.

Only a few counts were recorded for this clonotype. The rearrangement links TRBV30 to TRBJ2-1; D unclear. Germline-derived CDR1 and CDR2 are GTSNPN and SVGIG (reference sequence). V dropped 2 bases and J dropped 5 bases, with 7 bases sitting between them. The CDR3 is made up of 12 amino acids. CDR3 in amino acids: CAWSPIDNEQFF. CDR3 in DNA: TGTGCCTGGAGTCCCATCGACAATGAGCAGTTCTTC. Together with reference TRBV30 and TRBJ2-1, the CDR3 gives the full variable domain: SQTIHQWPATLVQPVGSPLSLECTVEGTSNPNLYWYRQAAGRGLQLLFYSVGIGQISSEVPQNLSASRPQDRQFILSSKKLLLSDSGFYLCAWSPIDNEQFFGPGTRLTVL.

CDR3 residues: CASSYSISGEQFF. CDR3 nucleotides: TGTGCCAGCAGTTACTCGATTAGCGGAGAGCAGTTCTTC. The chain carries TRBV6-5 and TRBJ2-1; a possible D gene is TRBD2 (6 bases). CDR1 and CDR2 from the germline V gene are MNHEY and SVGAGI. There are 13 residues in the CDR3. Trimming removed 0 bases at V and 10 bases at J, with 10 bases between.

A remark on this clonotype: The junction shows a germline mismatch at one end, possibly a read error. This chain connects TRBV12-3 or TRBV12-4 to TRBJ1-5; 8 bases are shared with TRBD1. The CDR3 is made up of 14 amino acids. CDR3 nucleotides: TGTGCCACCCAGACAGGGGATGGGAATCAGCCCCAGCGTTTT. Its translation is CATQTGDGNQPQRF.

This clonotype appeared a few times. The chain joins TRBV5-1 to TRBJ1-1, with no clear D. CDR3 length: 15 residues. Trimming removed 4 bases from V and 1 base from J, with 14 bases in between. Germline CDR1 and CDR2: SGHRS and YFSETQ. CDR3 DNA sequence: TGCGCCAGCAGCCTGGATGGACGGACGAACACTGAAGCTTTCTTT. It specifies CASSLDGRTNTEAFF.

V gene TRBV6-5 combines with J gene TRBJ2-3, with TRBD2 as a possible D gene (6 bases). The CDR3 has 15 amino acids. The V end lost 3 bases, the J end lost 1 base, and 11 bases lay between the germline ends. Germline V CDR1 and CDR2: MNHEY, SVGAGI. CDR3: CASSYGSGGTDTQYF. The CDR3 region has the DNA TGTGCCAGCAGTTATGGTAGCGGTGGCACAGATACGCAGTATTTT.

The chain combines TRBV7-9 with TRBJ1-3; 7 bases align to TRBD1. V was clipped by 2 bases and J by 4 bases; unmatched bases: 11. Germline CDR1 reads SEHNR; CDR2 reads FQNEAQ (reference sequence). The CDR3 contains 17 residues. As DNA, the CDR3 is TGTGCCAGCAGCTTACTCGCAGGGGGAATATTCGGAAACACCATATATTTT. Its protein is CASSLLAGGIFGNTIYF.

The rearrangement uses TRBV4-1 and TRBJ2-3; the match to TRBD2 covers 7 bases. V dropped 5 bases and J dropped 4; count of bases not matched to a gene: 12. Germline CDR1 and CDR2: MGHRA and YSYEKL. The CDR3 is made up of 16 amino acids. CDR3 sequence (DNA): TGCGCCAGCAGCTTACGACTAGCTCAAACTTCAGATACGCAGTATTTT. It encodes CASSLRLAQTSDTQYF.